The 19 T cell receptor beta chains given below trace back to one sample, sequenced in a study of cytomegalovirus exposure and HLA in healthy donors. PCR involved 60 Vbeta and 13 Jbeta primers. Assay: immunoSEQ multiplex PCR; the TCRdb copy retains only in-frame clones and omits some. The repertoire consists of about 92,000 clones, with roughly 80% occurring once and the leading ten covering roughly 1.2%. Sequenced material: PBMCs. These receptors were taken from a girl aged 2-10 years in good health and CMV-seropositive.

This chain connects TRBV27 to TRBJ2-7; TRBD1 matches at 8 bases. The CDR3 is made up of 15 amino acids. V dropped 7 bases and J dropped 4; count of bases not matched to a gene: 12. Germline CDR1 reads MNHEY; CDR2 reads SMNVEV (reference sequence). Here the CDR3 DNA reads TGTGCCAGCATCCCTAGGACAGGGTCCTTTTACGAGCAGTACTTC. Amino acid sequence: CASIPRTGSFYEQYF.

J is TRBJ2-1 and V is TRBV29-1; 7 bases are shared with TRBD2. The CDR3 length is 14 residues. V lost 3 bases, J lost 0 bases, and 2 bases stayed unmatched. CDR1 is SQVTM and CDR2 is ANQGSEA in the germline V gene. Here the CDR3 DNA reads TGCAGCGTTGACGGGGGGAACTCCTACAATGAGCAGTTCTTC. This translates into CSVDGGNSYNEQFF.

The CDR3 DNA sequence: TGTGCCACCTACCCCGGGACAGGGAGAACTGAAGCTTTCTTT. Its protein product is CATYPGTGRTEAFF. The J gene is TRBJ1-1, the V gene TRBV19, with TRBD1 matching 9 bases. CDR3 length: 14 residues. The germline gives CDR1 LNHDA, CDR2 SQIVND (reference sequence). Trimming cost V 10 bases and J 5 bases; bases outside gene matches: 11.

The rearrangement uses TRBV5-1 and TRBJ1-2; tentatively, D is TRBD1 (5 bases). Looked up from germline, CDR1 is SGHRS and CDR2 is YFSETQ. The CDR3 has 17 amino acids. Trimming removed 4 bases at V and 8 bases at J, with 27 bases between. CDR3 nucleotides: TGCGCCAGCAGCCCAAGCGTTCGCGGGACCGACGGGGGAGGCTACACCTTC. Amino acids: CASSPSVRGTDGGGYTF.

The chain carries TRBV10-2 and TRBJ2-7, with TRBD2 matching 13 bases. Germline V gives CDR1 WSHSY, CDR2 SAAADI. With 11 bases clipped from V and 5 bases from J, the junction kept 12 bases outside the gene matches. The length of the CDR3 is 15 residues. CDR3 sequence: CACRTGTSGTHEQYF. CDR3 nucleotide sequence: TGCGCCTGTCGAACCGGGACTAGCGGGACCCACGAGCAGTACTTC.

Written as DNA, the CDR3 is TGTGCCAGCAGTTACTCCGGGGATAAGCTGAACACTGAAGCTTTCTTT. This translates into CASSYSGDKLNTEAFF. This sequence joins TRBV6-5 and TRBJ1-1, with D uncertain. The V and J ends lost 0 bases and 0 bases respectively, with 11 bases between them. The V gene's germline CDR1 is MNHEY and CDR2 SVGAGI. The CDR3 length is 16 residues.

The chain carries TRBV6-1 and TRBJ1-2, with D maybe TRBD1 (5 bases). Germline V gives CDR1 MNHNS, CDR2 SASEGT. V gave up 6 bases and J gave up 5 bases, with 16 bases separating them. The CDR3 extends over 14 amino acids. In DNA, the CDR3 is TGTGCCAGCAGCGAGACAGCCCTCGGGTATGGCTACACCTTC. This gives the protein CASSETALGYGYTF.

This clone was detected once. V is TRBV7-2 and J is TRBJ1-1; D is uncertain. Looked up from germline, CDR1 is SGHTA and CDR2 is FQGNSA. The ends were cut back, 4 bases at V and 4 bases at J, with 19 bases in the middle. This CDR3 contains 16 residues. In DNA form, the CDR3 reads TGTGCCAGCAGCTCCGACATACCTGTCGTTATCACTGAAGCTTTCTTT. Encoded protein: CASSSDIPVVITEAFF.

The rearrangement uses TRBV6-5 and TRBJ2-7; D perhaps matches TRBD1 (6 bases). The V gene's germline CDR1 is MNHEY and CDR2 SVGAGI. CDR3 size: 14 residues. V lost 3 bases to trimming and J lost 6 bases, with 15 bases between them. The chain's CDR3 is CASSYVGRTAEQYF. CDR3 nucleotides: TGTGCCAGCAGTTATGTGGGGCGGACAGCCGAGCAGTACTTC.

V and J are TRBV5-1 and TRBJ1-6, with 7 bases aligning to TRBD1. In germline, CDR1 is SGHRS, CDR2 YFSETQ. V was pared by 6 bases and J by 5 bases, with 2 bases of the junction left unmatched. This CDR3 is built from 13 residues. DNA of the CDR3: TGCGCCAGCAACACAGGGGATAATTCACCCCTCCACTTT. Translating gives CASNTGDNSPLHF.

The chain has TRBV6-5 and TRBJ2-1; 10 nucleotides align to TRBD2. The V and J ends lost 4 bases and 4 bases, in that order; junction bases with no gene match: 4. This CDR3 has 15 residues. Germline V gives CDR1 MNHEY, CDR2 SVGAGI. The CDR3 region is CASSSLAGEYNEQFF. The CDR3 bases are TGTGCCAGCAGTTCCCTAGCGGGAGAGTACAATGAGCAGTTCTTC.

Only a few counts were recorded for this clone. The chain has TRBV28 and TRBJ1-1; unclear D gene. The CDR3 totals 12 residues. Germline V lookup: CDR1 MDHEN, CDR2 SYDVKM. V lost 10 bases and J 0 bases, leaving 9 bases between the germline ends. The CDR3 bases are TGTGCCACTGGGGAGTTGAACACTGAAGCTTTCTTT. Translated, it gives CATGELNTEAFF.

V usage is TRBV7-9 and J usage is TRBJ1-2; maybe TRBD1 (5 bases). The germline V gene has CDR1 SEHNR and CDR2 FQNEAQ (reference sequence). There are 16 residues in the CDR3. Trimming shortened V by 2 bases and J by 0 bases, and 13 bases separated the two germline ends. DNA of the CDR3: TGTGCCAGCAGCTTAAGGGGCAGGATTACTAACTATGGCTACACCTTC. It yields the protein CASSLRGRITNYGYTF. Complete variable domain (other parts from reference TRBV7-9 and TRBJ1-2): DTGVSQNPRHKITKRGQNVTFRCDPISEHNRLYWYRQTLGQGPEFLTYFQNEAQLEKSRLLSDRFSAERPKGSFSTLEIQRTEQGDSAMYLCASSLRGRITNYGYTFGSGTRLTVV.

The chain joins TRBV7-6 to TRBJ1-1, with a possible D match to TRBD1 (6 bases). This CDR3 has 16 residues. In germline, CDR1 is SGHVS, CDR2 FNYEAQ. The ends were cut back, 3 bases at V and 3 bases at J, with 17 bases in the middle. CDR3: CASSFVTGIRDTEAFF. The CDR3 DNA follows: TGTGCCAGCAGCTTTGTCACAGGGATTAGGGACACTGAAGCTTTCTTT.

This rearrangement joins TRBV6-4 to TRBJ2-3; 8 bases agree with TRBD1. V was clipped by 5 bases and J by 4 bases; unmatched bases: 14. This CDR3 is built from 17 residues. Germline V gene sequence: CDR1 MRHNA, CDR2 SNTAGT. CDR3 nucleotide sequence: TGTGCCAGCAGTCCCGGGACAGGCATGGGCGGGGCAGATACGCAGTATTTT. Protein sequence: CASSPGTGMGGADTQYF.

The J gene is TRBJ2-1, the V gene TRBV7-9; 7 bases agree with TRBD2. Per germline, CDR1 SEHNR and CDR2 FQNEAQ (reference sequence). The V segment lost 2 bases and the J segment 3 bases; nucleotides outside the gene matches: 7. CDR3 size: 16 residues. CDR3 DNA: TGTGCCAGCAGCTTACCCCGCGGGAGTGGCTACAATGAGCAGTTCTTC. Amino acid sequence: CASSLPRGSGYNEQFF.

The chain's CDR3 is CASSEGQLLNEKLFF. The CDR3 DNA sequence: TGTGCCAGCAGTGAAGGACAGCTACTCAATGAAAAACTGTTTTTT. V usage is TRBV2 and J usage is TRBJ1-4, with a possible D match to TRBD1 (5 bases). This CDR3 has 15 residues. CDR1 and CDR2 from the germline V gene are SNHLY and FYNNEI. The V gene lost 1 base and the J gene lost 5 bases, with 11 bases spanning the gap.

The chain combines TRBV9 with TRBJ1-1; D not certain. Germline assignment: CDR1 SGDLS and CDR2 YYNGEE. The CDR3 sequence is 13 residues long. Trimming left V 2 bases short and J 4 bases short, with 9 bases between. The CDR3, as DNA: TGTGCCAGCAGCGTCGAGGGCGGCACTGAAGCTTTCTTT. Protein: CASSVEGGTEAFF.

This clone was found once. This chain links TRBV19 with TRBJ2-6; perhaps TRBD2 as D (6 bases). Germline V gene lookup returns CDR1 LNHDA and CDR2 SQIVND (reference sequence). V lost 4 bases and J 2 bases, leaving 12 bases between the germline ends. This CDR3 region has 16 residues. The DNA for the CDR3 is TGTGCCAGTAGTACCCACTGGAGGGCTGGGGCCAACGTCCTGACTTTC. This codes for CASSTHWRAGANVLTF.